This T cell receptor beta chain was retrieved from a study of high-grade serous ovarian cancer treatment subgroups. On the study more broadly: Mean per sample: around 13,000 reads, several thousand unique TCR beta rearrangements.

Germline lookup yields CDR1 SGDLS and CDR2 YYNGEE. This CDR3 has 13 residues. The ends lost 3 bases at V and 5 bases at J; junction bases unmatched: 4. The tumor samples were collected prior to definitive surgery or chemotherapy. Clones were sequenced by immunoSEQ multiplex PCR, and TCRdb holds only the in-frame ones, with some missing. This table holds 5,500 to 6,000 clones, 70% found once. The material sequenced was tumor tissue. This clonotype originated in a human donor with high-grade serous ovarian cancer. V and J are TRBV9 and TRBJ2-5, with TRBD1 matching over 7 bases. The CDR3 here is CASSGQGFETQYF. CDR3 nucleotide sequence: TGTGCCAGCAGCGGACAGGGATTCGAGACCCAGTACTTC.